One and the same sample provided the 25 T cell receptor beta chains below, sequenced in a study of OX40 agonist ivuxolimab in advanced cancers. Library preparation used the immunoSEQ multiplex PCR assay. TCRdb stores this immuneACCESS table with in-frame sequences only. Part of the clones is absent; in the studies checked, under half of the shortfall reflects unresolved V genes, and no reason is known for the rest. This sample comprises 55,000 to 75,000 clones, about 84% of them detected only once. Jointly, the top ten make up approximately 11% of the sample. Material: CD4+ or CD8+ T cells sorted from blood, obtained in a trial of the OX40 agonist ivuxolimab. These receptors came from an adult with an advanced solid tumor such as melanoma, head and neck, liver or kidney cancer.

This sequence joins TRBV6-6 and TRBJ1-3; D gene uncertain. CDR1 and CDR2 from the germline V gene are MNHNY and SVGAGI (reference sequence). V dropped 7 bases and J dropped 7 bases, with 11 bases sitting between them. The CDR3 totals 12 residues. The CDR3 DNA sequence: TGTGCCAGCACCCTATCAGAGAACACCATATATTTT. As protein: CASTLSENTIYF.

CDR3 sequence: CASSLTPYTEAFF. CDR3 bases: TGTGCCAGCAGCCTAACGCCTTACACTGAAGCTTTCTTT. The chain employs TRBV7-9 and TRBJ1-1; D is unclear. Germline CDR1 reads SEHNR; CDR2 reads FQNEAQ (reference sequence). The CDR3 is made up of 13 amino acids. V dropped 5 bases and J dropped 3 bases, with 10 bases sitting between them.

This clone has more than one count but fewer than ten. This chain connects TRBV4-2 to TRBJ2-3, with D maybe TRBD2 (7 bases). With 3 bases removed from V and 15 bases from J, the gap between germline ends came to 16 bases. Germline CDR1 reads LGHNA; CDR2 reads YNFKEQ. This CDR3 contains 12 residues. The DNA for the CDR3 is TGTGCCAGCAGCCAGGAGGGGGGGGGCCGCTATTTT. This sequence encodes CASSQEGGGRYF.

Comment on this clone: The sample has other DNA sequences that encode this CDR3 too. The CDR3 here is CASSMGLQETQYF. In DNA, the CDR3 is TGTGCCAGTAGCATGGGACTACAAGAGACCCAGTACTTC. The chain employs TRBV19 and TRBJ2-5; 7 nucleotides match TRBD2. The V gene end was trimmed by 6 bases and the J gene end by 2 bases; junction bases not matched to a gene: 3. The CDR3 extends over 13 amino acids. Germline CDR1 is LNHDA and CDR2 is SQIVND (reference sequence). The complete variable domain, with remaining parts taken from reference TRBV19 and TRBJ2-5, reads DGGITQSPKYLFRKEGQNVTLSCEQNLNHDAMYWYRQDPGQGLRLIYYSQIVNDFQKGDIAEGYSVSREKKESFPLTVTSAQKNPTAFYLCASSMGLQETQYFGPGTRLLVL.

The CDR3 loop is CASSTDSSAEQFF. CDR3 bases: TGTGCCAGCAGTACCGATTCTAGCGCCGAGCAGTTCTTC. The V and J genes are TRBV27 and TRBJ2-1, with a tentative D call TRBD2 (6 bases). The CDR3 runs to 13 residues. Trimming pared 5 bases from V and 10 bases from J, leaving 15 bases between. Germline V gene lookup returns CDR1 MNHEY and CDR2 SMNVEV (reference sequence).

The gene calls are TRBV5-4 and TRBJ1-2; the match to TRBD1 covers 8 bases. This CDR3 contains 15 residues. CDR1 and CDR2 (germline): SGHNT, YYREEE (reference sequence). The J segment lost 6 bases and the V segment lost 1 base, leaving 8 bases of the junction unmatched. The CDR3, as DNA: TGTGCCAGCAGCTTGCAGGGGGCTGTTTCCGATGGCTACACCTTC. Translated, it gives CASSLQGAVSDGYTF.

This chain connects TRBV28 to TRBJ1-5; tentative D call: TRBD1 (5 bases). Germline loops: CDR1 MDHEN, CDR2 SYDVKM. The CDR3 runs to 15 residues. V was clipped by 11 bases and J by 2 bases, with 19 bases between them. The DNA of the CDR3 is TGTGCCGGTCGCCGGGGGTTCTCGGGCAATCAGCCCCAGCATTTT. Encoded protein: CAGRRGFSGNQPQHF. The entire variable domain, with the rest obtained from reference TRBV28 and TRBJ1-5, is as follows: DVKVTQSSRYLVKRTGEKVFLECVQDMDHENMFWYRQDPGLGLRLIYFSYDVKMKEKGDIPEGYSVSREKKERFSLILESASTNQTSMYLCAGRRGFSGNQPQHFGDGTRLSIL.

The rearrangement joins TRBV4-2 to TRBJ2-5; 8 positions agree with TRBD2. Germline CDR1 reads LGHNA; CDR2 reads YNFKEQ. The ends lost 0 bases at V and 5 bases at J; junction bases unmatched: 14. This CDR3 has 18 amino acids. CDR3 DNA sequence: TGTGCCAGCAGCCAAGATTCCAGCGGGAGCGTGCCGGGGGAGACCCAGTACTTC. Its protein product is CASSQDSSGSVPGETQYF.

The chain is built from TRBV28 and TRBJ2-7; 11 bases are shared with TRBD2. The CDR3 runs 14 residues. The junction had 6 bases not matched to a gene; V was cut back by 6 bases and J by 5 bases. From germline, CDR1 is MDHEN and CDR2 SYDVKM. The CDR3 reads CASSRLAGTNEQYF. The DNA for the CDR3 is TGTGCCAGCAGCAGACTAGCGGGAACGAACGAGCAGTACTTC.

The chain combines TRBV9 with TRBJ2-3; 9 bases align to TRBD2. Trimming removed 4 bases from V and 4 bases from J; junction bases left unmatched: 7. In germline, CDR1 is SGDLS, CDR2 YYNGEE. The CDR3 runs 15 residues. The CDR3 is CASSPTSGLPDTQYF. The CDR3 bases are TGTGCCAGCAGCCCGACTAGCGGCCTTCCAGATACGCAGTATTTT.

CDR3 region: CASSFRGSYGYTF. CDR3 bases: TGTGCCAGCAGTTTCCGGGGGTCCTATGGCTACACCTTC. The chain has TRBV27 and TRBJ1-2, with D possibly TRBD1 on 5 matching bases. V was cut by 3 bases and J by 4 bases, with 9 bases left in between. The CDR3 runs to 13 residues. Germline V gives CDR1 MNHEY, CDR2 SMNVEV (reference sequence).

This clone was detected only once. V usage is TRBV21-1 and J usage is TRBJ2-7; TRBD1 is taken as the D call from the table, unchecked against the DNA. TRBV21-1 is recorded as a pseudogene. The CDR3 has 14 amino acids. The CDR3 region has the DNA TGTGCCAGCAGCTACGGGACAGGGCTCTACGAGCAGTACGTC. Translation: CASSYGTGLYEQYV.

The CDR3 DNA follows: TGTGCCAGCAGCCCCTTAAGGACAGGTATTGCAGGAGAGACCCAGTACTTC. Protein product: CASSPLRTGIAGETQYF. The rearrangement links TRBV14 to TRBJ2-5, with TRBD1 matching 7 bases. Trimming removed 4 bases from V and 4 bases from J; junction bases left unmatched: 15. Germline V CDR1 and CDR2: SGHDN, FVKESK. There are 17 residues in the CDR3.

This chain links TRBV19 with TRBJ1-5; D uncertain. V was trimmed by 5 bases and J by 4 bases, leaving 6 bases between them. The length of the CDR3 is 12 residues. Germline V gene lookup returns CDR1 LNHDA and CDR2 SQIVND (reference sequence). The CDR3, as DNA: TGTGCCAGTAGTGACACAAATCAGCCCCAGCATTTT. Amino acids: CASSDTNQPQHF.

The chain carries TRBV6-4 and TRBJ2-7; either TRBD1 or TRBD2 may supply D (5 bases each). Trimming took off 4 bases at V and 3 bases at J, with 13 bases between the two ends. CDR1 MRHNA and CDR2 SNTAGT come from the germline V gene. The CDR3 covers 14 residues. CDR3 bases: TGTGCCAGCAGTGTTAGAGGGGACGACTACGAGCAGTACGTC. This sequence encodes CASSVRGDDYEQYV.

CDR3 region: CASSRTGQGGNSPLHF. In DNA form, the CDR3 reads TGCGCCAGCAGCAGAACCGGACAGGGGGGTAATTCACCCCTCCACTTT. The chain links TRBV5-1 to TRBJ1-6; TRBD1 matches 10 bases. The J segment lost 6 bases and the V segment lost 4 bases, leaving 7 bases of the junction unmatched. There are 16 residues in the CDR3. Germline V gene lookup returns CDR1 SGHRS and CDR2 YFSETQ.

The rearrangement uses TRBV27 and TRBJ2-1, with TRBD2 identical over 13 bases. Looked up from germline, CDR1 is MNHEY and CDR2 is SMNVEV (reference sequence). V was pared by 5 bases and J by 10 bases, with 8 bases of the junction left unmatched. The CDR3 is 15 residues long. The chain's CDR3 is CASSQGTSGTTEQFF. CDR3 coding DNA: TGTGCCAGCAGTCAGGGGACTAGCGGGACCACCGAGCAGTTCTTC.

The V gene is TRBV4-1, the J gene TRBJ2-1, with 11 bases matching TRBD2. The V gene's germline CDR1 is MGHRA and CDR2 YSYEKL. This CDR3 is built from 17 residues. V shed 2 bases, J shed 9 bases, and the junction held 12 bases outside the gene matches. The CDR3 sequence is CASSQSGSGGALREQFF. In DNA, the CDR3 is TGCGCCAGCAGCCAAAGTGGTAGCGGGGGGGCCTTACGTGAGCAGTTCTTC.

This clone occurred once. The chain combines TRBV11-2 with TRBJ2-3; 8 bases agree with TRBD2. The CDR3 contains 16 residues. Losses at the gene ends were 1 base for V and 2 bases for J; bases not matched to a gene: 5. Germline V gives CDR1 SGHAT, CDR2 FQNNGV. CDR3 coding DNA: TGTGCCAGCAGCTTAGGTATAGCGGGAACCACAGATACGCAGTATTTT. Amino acid sequence: CASSLGIAGTTDTQYF.

Only one count was recorded for this clone. This chain links TRBV7-6 with TRBJ1-5; the D gene is possibly TRBD1 (5 bases). CDR1 is SGHVS, CDR2 FNYEAQ, per germline. The V and J ends lost 5 bases and 7 bases respectively, with 15 bases between them. CDR3 length equals 14 residues. CDR3 sequence: CASSRNTGDQPQHF. In nucleotides, the CDR3 is TGTGCCAGCAGCCGTAATACGGGGGACCAGCCCCAGCATTTT.

CDR3 loop: CASSLGWDRGGDTQYF. Written as DNA, the CDR3 is TGTGCCAGCAGCTTAGGATGGGACAGGGGGGGAGATACGCAGTATTTT. The V gene is TRBV7-2, the J gene TRBJ2-3, with TRBD1 matching over 11 bases. The CDR3 consists of 16 residues. Germline V gives CDR1 SGHTA, CDR2 FQGNSA. J was trimmed by 5 bases and V by 1 base; bases with no gene match: 5.

This clone was observed a few times. V and J are TRBV28 and TRBJ1-1; D gene unclear. This CDR3 comprises 11 residues. Germline values: CDR1 MDHEN, CDR2 SYDVKM. Trimming stripped 5 bases from V and 5 bases from J, with 6 bases between. The CDR3 nucleotides read TGTGCCAGCAGTCTGACGACTGAAGCTTTCTTT. This codes for CASSLTTEAFF. Based on the CDR3 plus reference TRBV28 and TRBJ1-1, the full variable domain is DVKVTQSSRYLVKRTGEKVFLECVQDMDHENMFWYRQDPGLGLRLIYFSYDVKMKEKGDIPEGYSVSREKKERFSLILESASTNQTSMYLCASSLTTEAFFGQGTRLTVV.

The genes are TRBV19 and TRBJ1-4; 8 bases align to TRBD1. Per germline, CDR1 LNHDA and CDR2 SQIVND (reference sequence). The J segment lost 7 bases and the V segment lost 9 bases, leaving 7 bases of the junction unmatched. The length of the CDR3 is 13 residues. The CDR3 loop reads CASATGVGEKLFF. CDR3 DNA: TGTGCCAGCGCGACAGGGGTCGGTGAAAAACTGTTTTTT.

This chain uses TRBV7-2 with TRBJ2-7; 8 bases match TRBD2. The CDR3 has 14 residues. Germline-derived CDR1 and CDR2 are SGHTA and FQGNSA. Trimming removed 5 bases from V and 7 bases from J; junction bases left unmatched: 10. For the CDR3, the DNA is TGTGCCAGCAGCCCGCAGCGGGAGTCTGCTGAGCAGTACTTC. Amino acids: CASSPQRESAEQYF.

The J gene is TRBJ1-1, the V gene TRBV6-1; D gene ambiguous. V was clipped by 3 bases and J by 2 bases, with 16 bases between them. Germline assignment: CDR1 MNHNS and CDR2 SASEGT. This CDR3 spans 16 amino acids. The CDR3: CASSEWAVLPNTEAFF. The CDR3 DNA is TGTGCCAGCAGTGAGTGGGCCGTGCTTCCTAACACTGAAGCTTTCTTT.